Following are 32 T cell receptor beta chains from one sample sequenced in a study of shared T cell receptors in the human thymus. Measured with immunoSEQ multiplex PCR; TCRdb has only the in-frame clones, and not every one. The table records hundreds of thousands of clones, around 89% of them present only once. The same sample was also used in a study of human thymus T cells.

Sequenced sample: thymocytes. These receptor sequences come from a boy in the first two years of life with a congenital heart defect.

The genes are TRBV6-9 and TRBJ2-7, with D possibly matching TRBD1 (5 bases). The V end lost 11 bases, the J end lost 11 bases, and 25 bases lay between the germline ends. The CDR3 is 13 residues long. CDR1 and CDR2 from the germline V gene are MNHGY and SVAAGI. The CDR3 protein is CAGQGVCRLRKYF. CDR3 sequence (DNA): TGTGCCGGCCAGGGCGTGTGCCGGCTACGAAAGTACTTC.

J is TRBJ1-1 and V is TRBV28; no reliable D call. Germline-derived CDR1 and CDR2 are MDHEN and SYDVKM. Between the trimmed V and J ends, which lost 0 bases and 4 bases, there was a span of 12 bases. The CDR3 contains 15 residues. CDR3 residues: CASSLCLRGATEAFF. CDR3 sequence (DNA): TGTGCCAGCAGTTTATGCCTCCGGGGAGCCACTGAAGCTTTCTTT.

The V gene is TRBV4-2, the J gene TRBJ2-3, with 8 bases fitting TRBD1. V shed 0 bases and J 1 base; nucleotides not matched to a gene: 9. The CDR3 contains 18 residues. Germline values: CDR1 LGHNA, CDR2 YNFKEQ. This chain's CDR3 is CASSQDQGAAWGTDTQYF. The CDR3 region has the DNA TGTGCCAGCAGCCAAGACCAGGGGGCGGCTTGGGGCACAGATACGCAGTATTTT.

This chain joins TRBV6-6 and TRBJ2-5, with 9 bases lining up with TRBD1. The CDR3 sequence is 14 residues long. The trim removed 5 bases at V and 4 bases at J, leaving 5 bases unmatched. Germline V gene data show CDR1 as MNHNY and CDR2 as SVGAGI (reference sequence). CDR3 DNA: TGTGCCAGCAGTCCAGGACAGGGGAGAGAGACCCAGTACTTC. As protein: CASSPGQGRETQYF.

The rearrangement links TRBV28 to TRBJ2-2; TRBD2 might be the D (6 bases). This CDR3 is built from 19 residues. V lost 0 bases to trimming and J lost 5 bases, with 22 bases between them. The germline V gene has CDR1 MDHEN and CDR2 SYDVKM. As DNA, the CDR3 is TGTGCCAGCAGTTTATGTTGTCTCTTGAGGGACTGCAATACCGGGGAGCTGTTTTTT. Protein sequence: CASSLCCLLRDCNTGELFF.

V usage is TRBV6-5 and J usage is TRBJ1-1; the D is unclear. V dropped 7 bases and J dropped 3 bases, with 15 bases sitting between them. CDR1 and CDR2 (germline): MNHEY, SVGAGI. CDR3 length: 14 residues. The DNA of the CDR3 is TGTGCCAGCAATGCGAATCGGAGCGACACTGAAGCTTTCTTT. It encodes CASNANRSDTEAFF.

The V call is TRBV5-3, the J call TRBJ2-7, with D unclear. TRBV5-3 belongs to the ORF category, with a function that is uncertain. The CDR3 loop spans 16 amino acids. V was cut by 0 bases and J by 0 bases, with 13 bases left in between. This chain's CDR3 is CARSLGLSSPSYEQYF. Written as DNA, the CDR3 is TGTGCCAGAAGCTTGGGACTCTCAAGCCCCTCCTACGAGCAGTACTTC.

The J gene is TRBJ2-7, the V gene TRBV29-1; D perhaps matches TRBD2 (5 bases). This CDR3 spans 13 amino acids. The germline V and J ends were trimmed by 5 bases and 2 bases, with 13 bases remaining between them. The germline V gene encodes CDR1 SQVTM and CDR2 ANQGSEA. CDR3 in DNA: TGCAGCGTTCGGGTTGGACTCGCCTACGAGCAGTACTTC. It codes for CSVRVGLAYEQYF.

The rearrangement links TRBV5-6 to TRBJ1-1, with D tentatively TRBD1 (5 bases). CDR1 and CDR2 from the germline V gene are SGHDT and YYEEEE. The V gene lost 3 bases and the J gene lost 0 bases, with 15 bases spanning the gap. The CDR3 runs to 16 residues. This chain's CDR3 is CASSSAEGRMNTEAFF. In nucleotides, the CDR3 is TGTGCCAGCAGCTCGGCGGAGGGACGTATGAACACTGAAGCTTTCTTT.

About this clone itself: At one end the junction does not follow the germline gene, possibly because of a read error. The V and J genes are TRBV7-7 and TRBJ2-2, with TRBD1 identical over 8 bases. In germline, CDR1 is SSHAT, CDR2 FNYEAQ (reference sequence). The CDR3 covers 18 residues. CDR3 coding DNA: TGTGCTAGCAGCTCCCGACAGGGGAGTAGTTCTGACACCGGGGAGCTGTTTTTT. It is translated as CASSSRQGSSSDTGELFF.

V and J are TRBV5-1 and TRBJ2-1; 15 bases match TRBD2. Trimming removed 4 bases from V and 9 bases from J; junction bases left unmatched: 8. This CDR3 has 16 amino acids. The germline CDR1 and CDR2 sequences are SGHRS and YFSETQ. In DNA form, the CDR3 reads TGCGCCAGCAGCGCTCCTCCGGGACTAGCGGGAGGTGAGCAGTTCTTC. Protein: CASSAPPGLAGGEQFF.

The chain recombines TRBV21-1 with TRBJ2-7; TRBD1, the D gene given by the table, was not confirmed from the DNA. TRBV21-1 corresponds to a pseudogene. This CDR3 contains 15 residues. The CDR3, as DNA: TGTGCCAGCAGCAAAAGGACAGGGGGCCCCTACGAGCAGTACTTC. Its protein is CASSKRTGGPYEQYF.

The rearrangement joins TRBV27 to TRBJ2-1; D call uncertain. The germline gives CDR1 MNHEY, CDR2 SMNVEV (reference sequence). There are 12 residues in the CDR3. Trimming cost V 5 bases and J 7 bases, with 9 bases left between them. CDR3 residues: CASSPNSNEQFF. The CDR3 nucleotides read TGTGCCAGCAGTCCTAACTCGAATGAGCAGTTCTTC.

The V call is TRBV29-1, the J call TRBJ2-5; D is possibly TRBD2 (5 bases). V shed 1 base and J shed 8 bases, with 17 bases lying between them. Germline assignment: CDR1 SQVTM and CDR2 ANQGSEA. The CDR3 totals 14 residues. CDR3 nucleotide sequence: TGCAGCGTTGAAGGCGGGCTGCCTCCAGGAACCCAGTACTTC. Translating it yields CSVEGGLPPGTQYF.

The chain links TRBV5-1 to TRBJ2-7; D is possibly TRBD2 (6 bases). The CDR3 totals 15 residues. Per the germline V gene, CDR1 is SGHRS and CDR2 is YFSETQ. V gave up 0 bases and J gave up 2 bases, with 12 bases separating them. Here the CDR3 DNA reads TGCGCCAGCAGCTTGGACGGGAGCTCCACCTACGAGCAGTACTTC. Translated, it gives CASSLDGSSTYEQYF.

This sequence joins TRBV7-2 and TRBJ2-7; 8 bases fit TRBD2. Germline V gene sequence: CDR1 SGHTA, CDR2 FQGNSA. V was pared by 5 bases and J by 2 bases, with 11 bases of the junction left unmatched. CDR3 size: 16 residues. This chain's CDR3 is CASSLLVAGYTYEQYF. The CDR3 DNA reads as TGTGCCAGCAGCCTGCTGGTAGCGGGATACACCTACGAGCAGTACTTC.

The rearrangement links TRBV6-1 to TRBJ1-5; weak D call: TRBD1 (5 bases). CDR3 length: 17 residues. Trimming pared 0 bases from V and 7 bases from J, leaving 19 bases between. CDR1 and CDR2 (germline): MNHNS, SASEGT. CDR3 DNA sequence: TGTGCCAGCAGTGAAGCGCTGGGGGGGATGGACGGACAGCCCCAGCATTTT. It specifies CASSEALGGMDGQPQHF.

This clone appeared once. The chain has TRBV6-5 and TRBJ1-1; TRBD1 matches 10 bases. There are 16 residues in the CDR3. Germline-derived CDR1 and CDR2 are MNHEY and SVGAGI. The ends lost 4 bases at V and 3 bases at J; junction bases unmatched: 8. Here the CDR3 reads CASSSGQGWEDTEAFF. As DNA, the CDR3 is TGTGCCAGCAGTTCGGGACAGGGGTGGGAGGACACTGAAGCTTTCTTT.

This CDR3 reads CAWSRLAGSKEQYF. The CDR3 nucleotides read TGTGCCTGGAGTAGGCTAGCGGGGTCTAAGGAGCAGTACTTC. The chain carries TRBV30 and TRBJ2-7, with TRBD2 matching over 9 bases. V trimming: 2 bases; J trimming: 7 bases; junction bases outside the gene matches: 9. CDR1 is GTSNPN and CDR2 is SVGIG in the germline V gene (reference sequence). The CDR3 is 14 residues long.

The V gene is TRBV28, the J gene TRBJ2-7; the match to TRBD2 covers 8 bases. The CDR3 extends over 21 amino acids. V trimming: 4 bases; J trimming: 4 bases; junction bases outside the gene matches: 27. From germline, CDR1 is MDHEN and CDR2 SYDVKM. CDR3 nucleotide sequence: TGTGCCAGCAGTTCCGGGGGTGCGGTTCCCGGGGCTAGCGGGTTCCCTTACGAGCAGTACTTC. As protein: CASSSGGAVPGASGFPYEQYF.

CDR3 protein: CASKTRDRSHQPQHF. CDR3 bases: TGTGCCAGCAAGACCCGGGACAGGTCCCATCAGCCCCAGCATTTT. The chain is built from TRBV7-8 and TRBJ1-5; TRBD1 aligns across 8 bases. The CDR3 runs to 15 residues. Losses at the gene ends were 7 bases for V and 5 bases for J; bases not matched to a gene: 10. Germline CDR1 is SGHVS and CDR2 is FQNEAQ.

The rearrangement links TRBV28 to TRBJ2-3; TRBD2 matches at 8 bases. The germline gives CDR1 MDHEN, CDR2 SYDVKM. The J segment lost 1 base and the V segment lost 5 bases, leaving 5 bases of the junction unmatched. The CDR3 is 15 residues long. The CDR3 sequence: CASSLLAGRTDTQYF. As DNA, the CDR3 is TGTGCCAGCAGTCTTCTAGCGGGTCGCACAGATACGCAGTATTTT.

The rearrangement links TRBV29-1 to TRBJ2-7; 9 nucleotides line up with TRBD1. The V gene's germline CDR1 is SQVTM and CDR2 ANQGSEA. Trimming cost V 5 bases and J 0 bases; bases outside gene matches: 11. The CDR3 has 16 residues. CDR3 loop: CSVRSGGTGCSYEQYF. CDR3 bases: TGCAGCGTTAGGTCCGGGGGGACAGGGTGCTCCTACGAGCAGTACTTC.

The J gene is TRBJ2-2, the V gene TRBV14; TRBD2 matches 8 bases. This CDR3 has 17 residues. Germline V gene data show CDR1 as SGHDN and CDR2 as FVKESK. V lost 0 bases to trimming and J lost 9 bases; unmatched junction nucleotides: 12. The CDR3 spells CASSQDSGGRTPRELFF. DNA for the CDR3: TGTGCCAGCAGCCAAGATTCTGGCGGGAGGACCCCCCGGGAGCTGTTTTTT.

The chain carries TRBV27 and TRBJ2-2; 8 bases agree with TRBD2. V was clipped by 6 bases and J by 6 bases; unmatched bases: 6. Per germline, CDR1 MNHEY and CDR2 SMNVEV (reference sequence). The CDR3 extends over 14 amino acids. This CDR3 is CASSPSGGAGELFF. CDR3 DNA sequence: TGTGCCAGCAGCCCCTCCGGGGGGGCCGGGGAGCTGTTTTTT.

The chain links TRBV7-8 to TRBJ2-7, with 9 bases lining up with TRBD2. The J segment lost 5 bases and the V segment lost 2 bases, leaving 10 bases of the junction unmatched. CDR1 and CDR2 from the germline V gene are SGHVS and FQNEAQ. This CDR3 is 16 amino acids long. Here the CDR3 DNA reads TGTGCCAGCAGCTTATACCTTAGCGGGAGAAGCCACGAGCAGTACTTC. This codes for CASSLYLSGRSHEQYF.

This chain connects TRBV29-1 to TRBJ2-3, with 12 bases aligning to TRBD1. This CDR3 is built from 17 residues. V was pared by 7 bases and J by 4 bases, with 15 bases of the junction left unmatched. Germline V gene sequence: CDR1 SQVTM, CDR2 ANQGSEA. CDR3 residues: CSGYLRDRGPRADTQYF. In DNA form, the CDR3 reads TGCAGCGGTTACCTCCGGGACAGGGGGCCGAGGGCAGATACGCAGTATTTT.

The CDR3 DNA sequence: TGTGCCAGCAGCTTAGGGGAGGGGAGGGGTTCCACAGATACGCAGTATTTT. Protein: CASSLGEGRGSTDTQYF. This sequence joins TRBV7-9 and TRBJ2-3, with 7 bases matching TRBD2. Germline V gives CDR1 SEHNR, CDR2 FQNEAQ (reference sequence). The V gene end was trimmed by 1 base and the J gene end by 2 bases; junction bases not matched to a gene: 9. There are 17 residues in the CDR3.

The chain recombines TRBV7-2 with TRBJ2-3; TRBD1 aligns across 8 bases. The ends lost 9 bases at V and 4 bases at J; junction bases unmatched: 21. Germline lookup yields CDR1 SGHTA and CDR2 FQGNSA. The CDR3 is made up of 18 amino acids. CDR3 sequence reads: CASRVDRDSGIRPDTQYF. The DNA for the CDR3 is TGTGCCAGTCGGGTGGACAGGGATTCGGGGATCCGCCCAGATACGCAGTATTTT. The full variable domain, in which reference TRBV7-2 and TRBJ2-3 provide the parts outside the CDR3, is GAGVSQSPSNKVTEKGKDVELRCDPISGHTALYWYRQSLGQGLEFLIYFQGNSAPDKSGLPSDRFSAERTGGSVSTLTIQRTQQEDSAVYLCASRVDRDSGIRPDTQYFGPGTRLTVL.

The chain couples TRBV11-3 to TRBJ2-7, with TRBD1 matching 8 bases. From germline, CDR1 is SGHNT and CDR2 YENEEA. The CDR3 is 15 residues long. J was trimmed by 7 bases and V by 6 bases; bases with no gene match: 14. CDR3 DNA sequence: TGTGCCAGCAGTATCTCCGGGACAGGCATTTGGGAGCAGTACTTC. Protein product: CASSISGTGIWEQYF.

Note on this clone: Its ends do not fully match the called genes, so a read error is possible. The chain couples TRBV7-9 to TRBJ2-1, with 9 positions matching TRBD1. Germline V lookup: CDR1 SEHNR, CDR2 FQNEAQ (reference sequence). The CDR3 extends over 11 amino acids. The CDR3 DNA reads TGTGCCAGCAGCCCCCGGACAGGGGCGCTCTTC. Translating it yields CASSPRTGALF.

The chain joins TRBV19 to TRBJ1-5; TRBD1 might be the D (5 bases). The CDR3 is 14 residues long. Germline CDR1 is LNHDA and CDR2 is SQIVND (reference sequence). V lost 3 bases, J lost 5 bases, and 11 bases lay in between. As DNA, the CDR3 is TGTGCCAGTAGTATTGGAGGGGTCGATCAGCCCCAGCATTTT. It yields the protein CASSIGGVDQPQHF.